These 15 T cell receptor beta chains were sequenced from one sample in a study of human T cells and chemical hapten exposure. The time point here: patch test 3, about 24 weeks after DPC sensitization. Treatment denoted: therapeutic diphenylcyclopropenone sensitization with weekly scalp DPC. TCRdb independently ran MiXCR on the RACE reads; one entry per CDR3 protein. The sample carries about 190,000 distinct CDR3 sequences, approximately 26% recorded once. Material: whole blood, obtained in connection with sensitization to the hapten diphenylcyclopropenone (DPC). The origin of the receptors is a woman between 40 and 55 years old with alopecia areata. Some clones in this sample may be carry-over from other donors' samples.

This clonotype was picked up a small number of times. The rearrangement joins TRBV27 to TRBJ1-1; D is unresolved. The CDR3 extends over 13 amino acids. Germline assignment: CDR1 MNHEY and CDR2 SMNVEV (reference sequence). V lost 5 bases, J lost 0 bases, and 7 bases lay in between. CDR3 sequence reads: CASSVTLNTEAFF. The CDR3 nucleotides are TGTGCCAGCAGTGTGACTCTGAACACTGAAGCTTTCTTT.

CDR3 loop: CASTGQGATEAFF. DNA of the CDR3: TGCGCCAGCACCGGGCAGGGAGCCACTGAAGCTTTCTTT. This rearrangement joins TRBV5-1 to TRBJ1-1; D might be TRBD1 (5 bases). V was pared by 6 bases and J by 4 bases, with 13 bases between. CDR1 and CDR2 (germline): SGHRS, YFSETQ. CDR3 length equals 13 residues.

The chain couples TRBV9 to TRBJ1-1; 8 bases line up with TRBD1. V gave up 4 bases and J gave up 6 bases; unmatched junction bases: 8. There are 14 residues in the CDR3. The V gene's germline CDR1 is SGDLS and CDR2 YYNGEE. The CDR3: CASSPRQGRAEAFF. The DNA for the CDR3 is TGTGCCAGCAGCCCCCGACAGGGGAGGGCTGAAGCTTTCTTT.

J is TRBJ1-5 and V is TRBV11-3, with TRBD1 identical over 7 bases. With 10 bases clipped from V and 0 bases from J, the junction kept 21 bases outside the gene matches. The CDR3 consists of 19 residues. Looked up from germline, CDR1 is SGHNT and CDR2 is YENEEA. The CDR3 sequence: CANYNLMRAGGGSNQPQHF. CDR3 coding DNA: TGTGCCAACTACAATTTAATGCGGGCAGGGGGGGGTAGCAATCAGCCCCAGCATTTT.

This clonotype appeared a few times. This chain links TRBV29-1 with TRBJ2-3, with D tentatively TRBD1 or TRBD2 (5 bases each). V lost 3 bases and J lost 2, with 12 bases in between. CDR3 length equals 14 residues. Germline V gives CDR1 SQVTM, CDR2 ANQGSEA. CDR3 in amino acids: CSVDEGPNTDTQYF. In nucleotides, the CDR3 is TGCAGCGTTGACGAGGGGCCGAACACAGATACGCAGTATTTT.

Only one count was recorded for this clonotype. This chain joins TRBV28 and TRBJ2-3; TRBD1 might be the D (5 bases). The germline V gene has CDR1 MDHEN and CDR2 SYDVKM. The CDR3 length is 14 residues. CDR3 in DNA: TGTGCTAGGGGTCGGGCACCTTCCACGAATACGCAGTATTTT. This translates into CARGRAPSTNTQYF.

Only a few counts were recorded for this clonotype. The chain is built from TRBV28 and TRBJ2-2; D uncertain. V was pared by 5 bases and J by 5 bases, with 12 bases between. CDR1 is MDHEN and CDR2 is SYDVKM in the germline V gene. CDR3 length equals 14 residues. As DNA, the CDR3 is TGTGCCAGCAGTGGCCAGGCGCGAACCGGGGAGCTGTTTTTT. Translation gives CASSGQARTGELFF.

This chain's CDR3 is CSVTGTNYGYTF. CDR3 in DNA: TGCAGCGTCACAGGGACTAACTATGGCTACACCTTC. The chain joins TRBV29-1 to TRBJ1-2; the D gene is possibly TRBD1 (6 bases). Germline V gene sequence: CDR1 SQVTM, CDR2 ANQGSEA. V was cut by 6 bases and J by 0 bases, with 8 bases left in between. The CDR3 covers 12 residues.

This chain links TRBV7-2 with TRBJ2-3, with D perhaps matching TRBD1 or TRBD2 (6 bases each). Germline V lookup: CDR1 SGHTA, CDR2 FQGNSA. V was pared by 5 bases and J by 1 base, with 13 bases between. This CDR3 region has 15 residues. This chain's CDR3 is CASSPRGRRTDTQYF. The CDR3, as DNA: TGTGCCAGCAGCCCAAGGGGGAGGCGCACAGATACGCAGTATTTT.

The CDR3 protein is CATSREVVREEYGYTF. In DNA, the CDR3 is TGTGCCACCAGCAGAGAAGTTGTCAGGGAGGAGTATGGCTACACCTTC. This chain joins TRBV15 and TRBJ1-2, with a tentative D call TRBD1 (5 bases). V gave up 0 bases and J gave up 5 bases, with 16 bases separating them. The CDR3 covers 16 residues. Germline V lookup: CDR1 LNHNV, CDR2 YYDKDF (reference sequence). The complete variable domain, with remaining parts taken from reference TRBV15 and TRBJ1-2, reads DAMVIQNPRYQVTQFGKPVTLSCSQTLNHNVMYWYQQKSSQAPKLLFHYYDKDFNNEADTPDNFQSRRPNTSFCFLDIRSPGLGDTAMYLCATSREVVREEYGYTFGSGTRLTVV.

This clonotype was counted at least ten times. The genes are TRBV20-1 and TRBJ2-6; possible D gene TRBD2, 5 bases. Germline-derived CDR1 and CDR2 are DFQATT and SNEGSKA (reference sequence). This CDR3 is 11 amino acids long. DNA for the CDR3: TGCAGCGGGGTCCCCACGCACGTCCTGACTTTC. Amino acids: CSGVPTHVLTF.

The chain links TRBV10-1 to TRBJ2-7; D is ambiguous. The CDR3 has 11 amino acids. Germline CDR1 is WNHNN and CDR2 is SYGVQD (reference sequence). V lost 8 bases, J lost 5 bases, and 10 bases lay in between. The CDR3 DNA reads TGCGCCAGCTTTGCGAGAAACGAGCAGTACTTC. Protein sequence: CASFARNEQYF.

The chain is built from TRBV7-2 and TRBJ2-6; D is unresolved. CDR3 length: 15 amino acids. Germline V gives CDR1 SGHTA, CDR2 FQGNSA. The V gene lost 4 bases and the J gene lost 2 bases, with 9 bases spanning the gap. In nucleotides, the CDR3 is TGTGCCAGCAGCTCCCAGACCGCTGGGGCCAACGTCCTGACTTTC. It is translated as CASSSQTAGANVLTF.

This clonotype has only a few counts. The chain combines TRBV5-8 with TRBJ1-6; a weak D match, TRBD1 (6 bases). The V gene's germline CDR1 is SGHTS and CDR2 YDEGEE. Trimming took 4 bases from V and 9 from J, leaving 17 bases between them. CDR3 length: 15 amino acids. CDR3: CASSVKTGWGSPLHF. CDR3 nucleotide sequence: TGTGCCAGCAGCGTGAAGACAGGCTGGGGTTCACCCCTCCACTTT.

A few counts support this clonotype. The chain links TRBV15 to TRBJ2-3, with D unresolved. Germline V lookup: CDR1 LNHNV, CDR2 YYDKDF (reference sequence). The CDR3 sequence is 12 residues long. With 3 bases removed from V and 4 bases from J, the gap between germline ends came to 5 bases. CDR3 loop: CATSRSADTQYF. The CDR3 coding sequence is TGTGCCACCAGCAGGTCAGCAGATACGCAGTATTTT.